A selection of T cell receptor beta chains follows, all from one sample in a study of T cell repertoires in urothelial bladder cancer. Generated by immunoSEQ multiplex PCR, the TCRdb table keeps only in-frame clones and is missing some. The sample lists fewer than 15,000 clones, 60% to 70% seen once, with 7% to 9.5% in the top ten. The specimen was tumor-infiltrating cells from bladder cancer. The receptors originated from a human donor with urothelial carcinoma. Each CDR3 is given with its conserved first and last residue. D genes are given only for firm matches. Only part of the rows carry a size: once, few, many, or a class if the clone is expanded.

12,.,TRBJ1-2,TRBV21-1,.,TGTGCCAGCAAAGGGGTAAACTATGGCTACACCTTC,CASKGVNYGYTF
17,.,TRBJ2-5,TRBV9,TRBD2,TGTGCCAGCAGCCCAGTGGGACTAGCGGGGTCCCATGGGACCCAGTACTTC,CASSPVGLAGSHGTQYF
14,.,TRBJ1-2,TRBV6-5,.,TGTGCCAGCAGTTTGGGGGGGAATTGGGATGGCTACACCTTC,CASSLGGNWDGYTF
14,.,TRBJ1-2,TRBV6-5,.,TGTGCCAGCAGTTCCTACCTGGCCCATAAGGGCTACACCTTC,CASSSYLAHKGYTF
17,.,TRBJ2-5,TRBV5-1,TRBD2,TGCGCCAGCAGACAGCCCGGGACTAGCGGGGGAATTGAGACCCAGTACTTC,CASRQPGTSGGIETQYF
17,.,TRBJ2-5,TRBV5-6,.,TGTGCCAGCAGCATAAGTTACGGACAGCCGTACCAAGAGACCCAGTACTTC,CASSISYGQPYQETQYF
16,.,TRBJ2-2,TRBV5-1,.,TGCGCCAGCAGCATTACAGGGTTTCCGAACACCGGGGAGCTGTTTTTT,CASSITGFPNTGELFF
16,once,TRBJ1-2,TRBV18,TRBD1,TGTGCCAGCTCACTCTCCGGGACAGGGGGTGATTATGGCTACACCTTC,CASSLSGTGGDYGYTF
14,.,TRBJ1-2,TRBV7-2,TRBD1,TGTGCCAGCAGCTTACGACAGGGAATCTATGGCTACACCTTC,CASSLRQGIYGYTF
16,.,TRBJ2-7,TRBV4-1,.,TGCGCCAGCAGCCCCTCAGGACAGCCCAAGAACTACGAGCAGTACTTC,CASSPSGQPKNYEQYF
13,.,TRBJ2-2,TRBV19,.,TGTGCCAGTAGTATAGCGGACACCGGGGAGCTGTTTTTT,CASSIADTGELFF
13,few,TRBJ2-7,TRBV2,.,TGTGCCAGCCGCCGTTCTGGGGAAGACGAGCAGTACTTC,CASRRSGEDEQYF
14,few,TRBJ1-2,TRBV7-3,.,TGTGCCAGCAGCCCCGAGGGGGTATTCAGTACCTACACCTTC,CASSPEGVFSTYTF
12,.,TRBJ1-2,TRBV7-2,.,TGTGCCAGCAGCTTCCCAGGGAACGGCTACACCTTC,CASSFPGNGYTF
16,.,TRBJ2-3,TRBV13,TRBD2,TGTGCCAGCAGCTCATCACTAGCGGGGGGTTCAGATACGCAGTATTTT,CASSSSLAGGSDTQYF
17,.,TRBJ2-5,TRBV9,.,TGTGCCAGCAGCGTAGGTGACTACGCACCTTCAAGAGAACCCCAGTACTTC,CASSVGDYAPSREPQYF
14,.,TRBJ1-1,TRBV7-2,.,TGTGCCAGCAGCCCGGACCCCATGAACACTGAAGCTTTCTTT,CASSPDPMNTEAFF
15,.,TRBJ2-3,TRBV7-3,TRBD1,TGTGCCAGCAGCGGACAGGGGCTGGGCACAGATACGCAGTATTTT,CASSGQGLGTDTQYF
13,.,TRBJ2-7,TRBV27,.,TGTGCCAGCAAGGTTGGATCAACCTACGAGCAGTACTTC,CASKVGSTYEQYF
16,.,TRBJ2-2,TRBV7-6,.,TGTGCCAGCAGCTTAGGTGGGACGTTCCTCGCCGGGGAGCTGTTTTTT,CASSLGGTFLAGELFF
15,once,TRBJ1-1,TRBV6-6,TRBD1,TGTGCCAGCAGTCAGGGGGCGAGGATGAACACTGAAGCTTTCTTT,CASSQGARMNTEAFF
13,few,TRBJ1-1,TRBV19,TRBD1,TGTGCCAGTAGGACAGGGGTTAGCACTGAAGCTTTCTTT,CASRTGVSTEAFF
13,.,TRBJ1-5,TRBV6-5,.,TGTGCCAGCAGCTACAGGGTTGATCAGCCCCAGCATTTT,CASSYRVDQPQHF
14,.,TRBJ2-5,TRBV5-4,.,TGTGCCAGCAGCCAAGAACAACAGGGAAATCCCCAGTACTTC,CASSQEQQGNPQYF
14,.,TRBJ2-5,TRBV30,.,TGTGCCTGGAGTACGGGGCGCGGCCAAGAGACCCAGTACTTC,CAWSTGRGQETQYF
13,.,TRBJ2-1,TRBV13,TRBD2,TGTGCCAGCAGCTACGGGGGGGCCGGGGAGCAGTTCTTC,CASSYGGAGEQFF
16,.,TRBJ2-5,TRBV6-5,.,TGTGCCAGCAGTTACTCGATCTGGGGGCTCGAGGAGACCCAGTACTTC,CASSYSIWGLEETQYF
14,.,TRBJ2-1,TRBV11-3,TRBD1,TGTGCCAGCAGAACAGGGGGCTCCTACAATGAGCAGTTCTTC,CASRTGGSYNEQFF
15,.,TRBJ2-5,TRBV2,TRBD2,TGTGCCAGCACTCGGACTAGCGGGGTGGCGGAGACCCAGTACTTC,CASTRTSGVAETQYF
18,.,TRBJ2-5,TRBV4-2,.,TGTGCCAGCAGCCAAGAGCTCCAGGGGGGGGCATCCCAAGAGACCCAGTACTTC,CASSQELQGGASQETQYF
15,.,TRBJ2-4,TRBV11-2,.,TGTGCCAGCAGCTCTTACTGGGGACCCAAAAACATTCAGTACTTC,CASSSYWGPKNIQYF
10,medium-sized,TRBJ1-2,TRBV20-1,.,TGCAGTGCCTACGCGTATGGCTACACCTTC,CSAYAYGYTF
13,few,TRBJ1-4,TRBV2,.,TGTGCCAGCAGTGAAGTTGGGAGACAGGCCCTGACTTTT,CASSEVGRQALTF
14,.,TRBJ2-4,TRBV19,.,TGTGCCAGTAGTATACTGGGTCGGGGAAACATTCAGTACTTC,CASSILGRGNIQYF
15,.,TRBJ2-5,TRBV11-3,TRBD1,TGTGCCAGCAGCTTAGGGGGGGACAGGGGCGAGACCCAGTACTTC,CASSLGGDRGETQYF
16,.,TRBJ2-5,TRBV5-8,TRBD2,TGTGCCAGCAGCTTGAAGCGGGGGGGCCCCCAAGAGACCCAGTACTTC,CASSLKRGGPQETQYF
15,.,TRBJ1-1,TRBV18,.,TGTGCCAGCTCACCAACCTCCGGGAGAAACACTGAAGCTTTCTTT,CASSPTSGRNTEAFF
14,few,TRBJ2-7,TRBV6-5,TRBD1,TGTGCCAGCAACAGGGTACAGGGGGCGTACGAGCAGTACTTC,CASNRVQGAYEQYF
19,.,TRBJ1-2,TRBV7-2,TRBD1,TGTGCCAGCAGCCTCTCCCGCGCGGACAGGGTATTTAAGAACTATGGCTACACCTTC,CASSLSRADRVFKNYGYTF
14,.,TRBJ1-5,TRBV6-6,.,TGTGCCAGCAGTTACTACGGGGCGGGTCAGCCCCAGCATTTT,CASSYYGAGQPQHF